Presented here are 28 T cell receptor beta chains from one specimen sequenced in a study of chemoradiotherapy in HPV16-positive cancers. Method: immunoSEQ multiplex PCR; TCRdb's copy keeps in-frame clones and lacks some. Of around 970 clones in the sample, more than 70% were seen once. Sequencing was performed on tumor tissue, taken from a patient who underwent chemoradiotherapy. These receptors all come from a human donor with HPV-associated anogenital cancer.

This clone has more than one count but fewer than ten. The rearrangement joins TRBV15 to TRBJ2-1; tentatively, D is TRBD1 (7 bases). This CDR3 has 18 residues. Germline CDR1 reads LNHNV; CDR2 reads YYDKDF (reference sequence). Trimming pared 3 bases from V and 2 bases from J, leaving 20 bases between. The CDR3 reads CATSSSRGTDPPYNEQFF. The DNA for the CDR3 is TGTGCCACCAGCAGTTCTCGCGGGACAGACCCTCCCTACAATGAGCAGTTCTTC. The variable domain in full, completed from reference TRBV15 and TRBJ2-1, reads DAMVIQNPRYQVTQFGKPVTLSCSQTLNHNVMYWYQQKSSQAPKLLFHYYDKDFNNEADTPDNFQSRRPNTSFCFLDIRSPGLGDTAMYLCATSSSRGTDPPYNEQFFGPGTRLTVL.

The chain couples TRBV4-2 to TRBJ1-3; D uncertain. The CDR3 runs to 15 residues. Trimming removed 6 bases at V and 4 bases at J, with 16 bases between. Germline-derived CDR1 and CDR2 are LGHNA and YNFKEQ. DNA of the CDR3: TGTGCCAGCAGTCCAGGTTATGGAGAAGGAAACACCATATATTTT. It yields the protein CASSPGYGEGNTIYF.

CDR3: CASSQSGGGPSYEQYF. CDR3 sequence (DNA): TGCGCCAGCAGTCAATCTGGCGGCGGGCCCTCCTACGAGCAGTACTTC. This chain links TRBV23-1 with TRBJ2-7, with D possibly matching TRBD2 (5 bases). TRBV23-1 falls under the ORF class, with uncertain function. Trimming cost V 0 bases and J 0 bases, with 12 bases left between them. The CDR3 loop spans 16 amino acids.

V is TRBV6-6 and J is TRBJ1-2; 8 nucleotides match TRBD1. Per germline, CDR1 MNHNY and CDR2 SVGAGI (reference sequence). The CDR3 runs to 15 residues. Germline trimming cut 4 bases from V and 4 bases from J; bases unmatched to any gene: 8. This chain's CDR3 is CASSSPGQEGYGYTF. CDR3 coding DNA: TGTGCCAGCAGTTCCCCGGGACAGGAGGGCTATGGCTACACCTTC.

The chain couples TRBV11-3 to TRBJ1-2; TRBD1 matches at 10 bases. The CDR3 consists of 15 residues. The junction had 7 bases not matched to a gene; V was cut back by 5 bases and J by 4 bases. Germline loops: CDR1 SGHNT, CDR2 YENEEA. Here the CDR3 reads CASSPGTGVSYGYTF. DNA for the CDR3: TGTGCCAGCAGCCCCGGGACAGGGGTGAGCTATGGCTACACCTTC.

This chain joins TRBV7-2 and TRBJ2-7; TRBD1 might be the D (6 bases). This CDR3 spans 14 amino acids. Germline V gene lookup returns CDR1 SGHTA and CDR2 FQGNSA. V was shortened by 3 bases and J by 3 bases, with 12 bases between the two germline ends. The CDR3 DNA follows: TGTGCCAGCAGCTTCCCAGGGGACGGCTACGAGCAGTACTTC. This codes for CASSFPGDGYEQYF.

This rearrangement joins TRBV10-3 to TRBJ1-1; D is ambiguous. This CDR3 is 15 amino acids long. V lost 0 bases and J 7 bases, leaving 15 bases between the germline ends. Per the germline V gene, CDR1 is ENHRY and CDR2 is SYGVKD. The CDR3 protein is CAISESFEGGSEAFF. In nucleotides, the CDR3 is TGTGCCATCAGTGAGTCCTTTGAGGGAGGGAGTGAAGCTTTCTTT.

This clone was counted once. CDR3 bases: TGTGCCAGCAGCTTAGGACTGAACACCGGGGAGCTGTTTTTT. As protein: CASSLGLNTGELFF. The V call is TRBV11-2, the J call TRBJ2-2, with D hard to call. The CDR3 spans 14 residues. Germline V gene data show CDR1 as SGHAT and CDR2 as FQNNGV. Trimming left V 1 base short and J 1 base short, with 4 bases between.

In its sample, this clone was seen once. DNA for the CDR3: TGTGCCAGCAGCCTACAGGCTAACACTGAAGCTTTCTTT. Its translation is CASSLQANTEAFF. The J gene is TRBJ1-1, the V gene TRBV7-3; weak D call: TRBD1 (5 bases). From germline, CDR1 is SGHTA and CDR2 FQGTGA. This CDR3 has 13 residues. Trimming took 5 bases from V and 2 from J, leaving 9 bases between them. Using reference TRBV7-3 and TRBJ1-1 for the parts outside the CDR3, the full variable domain is GAGVSQTPSNKVTEKGKYVELRCDPISGHTALYWYRQSLGQGPEFLIYFQGTGAADDSGLPNDRFFAVRPEGSVSTLKIQRTERGDSAVYLCASSLQANTEAFFGQGTRLTVV.

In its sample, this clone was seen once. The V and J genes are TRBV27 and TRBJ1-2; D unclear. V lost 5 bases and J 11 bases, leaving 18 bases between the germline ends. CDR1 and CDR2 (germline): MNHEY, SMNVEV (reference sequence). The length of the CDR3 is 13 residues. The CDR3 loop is CASSPTSPQKYTF. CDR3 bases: TGTGCCAGCAGTCCAACCTCGCCACAGAAATACACCTTC.

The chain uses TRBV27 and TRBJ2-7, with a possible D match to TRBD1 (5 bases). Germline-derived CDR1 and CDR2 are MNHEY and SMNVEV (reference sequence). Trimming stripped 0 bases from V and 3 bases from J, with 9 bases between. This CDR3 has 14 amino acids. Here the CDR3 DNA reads TGTGCCAGCAGTTTATCAAGACAGAACTACGAGCAGTACTTC. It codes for CASSLSRQNYEQYF.

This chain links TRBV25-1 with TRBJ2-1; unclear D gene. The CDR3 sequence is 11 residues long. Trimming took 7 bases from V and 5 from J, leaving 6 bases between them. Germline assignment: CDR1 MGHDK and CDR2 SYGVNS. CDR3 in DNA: TGTGCCAGCAAACTTCACAATGAGCAGTTCTTC. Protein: CASKLHNEQFF.

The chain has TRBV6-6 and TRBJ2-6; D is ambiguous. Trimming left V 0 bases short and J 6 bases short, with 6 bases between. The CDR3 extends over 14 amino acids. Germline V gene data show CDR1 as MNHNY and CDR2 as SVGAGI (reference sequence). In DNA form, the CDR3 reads TGTGCCAGCAGTTACTCGACTGAGGCCAACGTCCTGACTTTC. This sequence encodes CASSYSTEANVLTF.

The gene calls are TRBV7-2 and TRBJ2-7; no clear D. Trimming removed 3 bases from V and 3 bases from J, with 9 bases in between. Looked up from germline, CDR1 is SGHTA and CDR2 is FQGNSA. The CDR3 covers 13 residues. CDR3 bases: TGTGCCAGCAGCTTCAGTGGTCGCTACGAGCAGTACTTC. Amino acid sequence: CASSFSGRYEQYF.

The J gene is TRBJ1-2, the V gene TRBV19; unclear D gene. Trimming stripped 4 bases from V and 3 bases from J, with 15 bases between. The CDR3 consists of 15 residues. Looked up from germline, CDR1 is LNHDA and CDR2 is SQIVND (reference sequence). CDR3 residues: CASSSGSRADYGYTF. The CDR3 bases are TGTGCCAGTAGTAGTGGCAGCCGCGCTGACTATGGCTACACCTTC.

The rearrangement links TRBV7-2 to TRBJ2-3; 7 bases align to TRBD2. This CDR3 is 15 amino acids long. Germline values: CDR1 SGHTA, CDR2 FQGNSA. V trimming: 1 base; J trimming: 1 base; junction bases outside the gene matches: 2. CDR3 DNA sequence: TGTGCCAGCAGCTTAGTGGCGGGGGGCACAGATACGCAGTATTTT. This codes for CASSLVAGGTDTQYF.

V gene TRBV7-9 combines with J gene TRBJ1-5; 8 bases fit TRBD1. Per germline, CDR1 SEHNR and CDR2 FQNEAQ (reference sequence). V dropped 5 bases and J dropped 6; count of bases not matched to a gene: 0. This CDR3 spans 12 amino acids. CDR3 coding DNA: TGTGCCAGCAGCGACAGGGGTCAGCCCCAGCATTTT. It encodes CASSDRGQPQHF.

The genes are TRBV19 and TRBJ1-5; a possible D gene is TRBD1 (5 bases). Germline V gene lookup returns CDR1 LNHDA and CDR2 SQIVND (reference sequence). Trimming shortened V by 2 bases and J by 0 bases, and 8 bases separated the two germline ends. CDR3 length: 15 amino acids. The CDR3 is CASSILQDSNQPQHF. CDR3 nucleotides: TGTGCCAGTAGTATATTACAGGATAGCAATCAGCCCCAGCATTTT.

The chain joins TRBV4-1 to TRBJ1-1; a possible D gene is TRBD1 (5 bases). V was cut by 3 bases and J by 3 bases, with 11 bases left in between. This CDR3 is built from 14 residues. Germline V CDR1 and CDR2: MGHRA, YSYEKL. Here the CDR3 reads CASSQGRTYTEAFF. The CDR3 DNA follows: TGCGCCAGCAGCCAGGGACGGACATACACTGAAGCTTTCTTT.

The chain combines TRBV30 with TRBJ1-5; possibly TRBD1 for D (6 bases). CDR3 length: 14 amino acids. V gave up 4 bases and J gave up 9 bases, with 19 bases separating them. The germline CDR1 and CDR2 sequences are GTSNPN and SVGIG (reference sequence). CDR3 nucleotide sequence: TGTGCCTGGAACCAAGGGGGGGCTCTTTGGCCCCAGCATTTT. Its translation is CAWNQGGALWPQHF.

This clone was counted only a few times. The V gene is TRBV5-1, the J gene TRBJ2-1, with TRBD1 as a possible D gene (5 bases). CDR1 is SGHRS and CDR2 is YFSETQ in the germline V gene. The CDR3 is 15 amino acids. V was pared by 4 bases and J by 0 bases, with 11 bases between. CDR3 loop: CASSIDRNSYNEQFF. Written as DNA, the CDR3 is TGCGCCAGCAGCATAGACAGAAACTCCTACAATGAGCAGTTCTTC.

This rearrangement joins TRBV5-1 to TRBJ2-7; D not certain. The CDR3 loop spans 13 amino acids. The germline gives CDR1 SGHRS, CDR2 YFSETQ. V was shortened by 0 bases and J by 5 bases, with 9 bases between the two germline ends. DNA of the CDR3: TGCGCCAGCAGCTTGGGGATGTCCAACGAGCAGTACTTC. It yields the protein CASSLGMSNEQYF.

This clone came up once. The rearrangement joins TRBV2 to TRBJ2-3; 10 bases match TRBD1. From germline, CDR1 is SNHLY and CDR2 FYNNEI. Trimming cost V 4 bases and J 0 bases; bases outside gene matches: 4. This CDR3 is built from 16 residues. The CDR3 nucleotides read TGTGCCAGCAGTGGACAGGGGGCCCTTAGCACAGATACGCAGTATTTT. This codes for CASSGQGALSTDTQYF.

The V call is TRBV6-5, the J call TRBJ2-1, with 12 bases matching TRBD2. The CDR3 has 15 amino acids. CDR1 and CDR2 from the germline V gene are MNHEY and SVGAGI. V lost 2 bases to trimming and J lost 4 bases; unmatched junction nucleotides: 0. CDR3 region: CASSYTSGGYNEQFF. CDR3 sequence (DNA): TGTGCCAGCAGTTACACTAGCGGGGGGTACAATGAGCAGTTCTTC.

The CDR3: CSAREGGELFF. CDR3 sequence (DNA): TGCAGTGCTAGAGAGGGCGGGGAGCTGTTTTTT. The V and J genes are TRBV20-1 and TRBJ2-2; D uncertain. The CDR3 has 11 residues. V gave up 0 bases and J gave up 7 bases, with 3 bases separating them. Germline V gene data show CDR1 as DFQATT and CDR2 as SNEGSKA (reference sequence).

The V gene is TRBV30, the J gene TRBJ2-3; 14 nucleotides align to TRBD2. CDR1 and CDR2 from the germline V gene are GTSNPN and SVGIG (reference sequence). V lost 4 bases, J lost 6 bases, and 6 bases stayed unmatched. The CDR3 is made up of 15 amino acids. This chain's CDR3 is CAWTRLAGGADTQYF. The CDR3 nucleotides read TGTGCCTGGACCCGACTAGCGGGAGGGGCGGATACGCAGTATTTT.

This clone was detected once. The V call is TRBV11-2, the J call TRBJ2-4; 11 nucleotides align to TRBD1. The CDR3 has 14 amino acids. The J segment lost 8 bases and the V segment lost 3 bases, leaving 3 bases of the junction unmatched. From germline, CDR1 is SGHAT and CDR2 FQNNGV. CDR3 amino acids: CASSFGTGGDIQYF. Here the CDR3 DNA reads TGTGCCAGCAGCTTTGGGACAGGGGGGGACATTCAGTACTTC.

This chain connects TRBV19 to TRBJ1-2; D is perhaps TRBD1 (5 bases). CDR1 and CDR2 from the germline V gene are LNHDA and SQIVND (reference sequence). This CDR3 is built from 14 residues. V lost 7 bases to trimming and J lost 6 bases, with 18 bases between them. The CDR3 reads CASTRDRGRDGYTF. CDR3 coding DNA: TGTGCCAGTACCCGGGACCGCGGTCGCGATGGCTACACCTTC.